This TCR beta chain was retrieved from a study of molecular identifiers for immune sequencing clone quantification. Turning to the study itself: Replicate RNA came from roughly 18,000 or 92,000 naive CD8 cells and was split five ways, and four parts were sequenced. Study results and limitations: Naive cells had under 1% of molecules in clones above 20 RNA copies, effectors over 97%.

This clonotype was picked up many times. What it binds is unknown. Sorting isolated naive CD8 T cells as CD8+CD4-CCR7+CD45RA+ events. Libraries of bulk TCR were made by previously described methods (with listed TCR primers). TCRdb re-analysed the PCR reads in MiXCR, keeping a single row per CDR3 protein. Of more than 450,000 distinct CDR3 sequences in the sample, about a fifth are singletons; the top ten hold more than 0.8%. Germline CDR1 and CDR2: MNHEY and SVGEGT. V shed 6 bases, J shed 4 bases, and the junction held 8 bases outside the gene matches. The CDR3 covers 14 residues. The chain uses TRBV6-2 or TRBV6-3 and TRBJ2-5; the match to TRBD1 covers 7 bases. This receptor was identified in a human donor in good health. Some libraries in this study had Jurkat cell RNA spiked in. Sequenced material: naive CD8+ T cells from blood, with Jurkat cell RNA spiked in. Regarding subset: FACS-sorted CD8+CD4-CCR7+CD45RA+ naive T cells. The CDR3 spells CASSATGARETQYF. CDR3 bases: TGTGCCAGCAGCGCTACAGGGGCGAGAGAGACCCAGTACTTC.